Following are 2 T cell receptor beta chains from one sample sequenced in a study of shared clonotypes between healthy human individuals. Generated by immunoSEQ multiplex PCR, the TCRdb table keeps only in-frame clones and is missing some. This table has more than 900,000 clones, around 78% appearing once. The specimen was memory CD4+ T cells from PBMCs. Sample subset: CD45RA-negative fraction. The receptors here all came from a man aged 18 to 30 in good health. Some clones in this sample may be carry-over from other donors' samples.

The V and J genes are TRBV7-2 and TRBJ2-7; 7 bases agree with TRBD2. V shed 7 bases, J shed 3 bases, and the junction held 6 bases outside the gene matches. Germline CDR1 and CDR2: SGHTA and FQGNSA. The CDR3 has 13 residues. The CDR3 DNA is TGTGCCAGCACACGCAGCGGGGACTACGAGCAGTACTTC. This gives the protein CASTRSGDYEQYF.

The chain recombines TRBV5-1 with TRBJ2-7; 7 nucleotides line up with TRBD1. The V gene end was trimmed by 0 bases and the J gene end by 2 bases; junction bases not matched to a gene: 5. This CDR3 has 15 residues. Germline values: CDR1 SGHRS, CDR2 YFSETQ. CDR3 amino acids: CASSLGTGNTYEQYF. CDR3 in DNA: TGCGCCAGCAGCTTGGGGACAGGCAACACCTACGAGCAGTACTTC.